The 20 T cell receptor beta chains in this list originate from one sample, sequenced in a study of blood T cell repertoires in COVID-19. Measured with immunoSEQ multiplex PCR; TCRdb has only the in-frame clones, and not every one. The table shows more than 300,000 clones, with around 86% occurring only once. The sequenced sample consisted of peripheral blood. These receptors all come from a woman in her 50s with acute or convalescent COVID-19.

This clone appeared once. V and J are TRBV12-3 or TRBV12-4 and TRBJ1-5, with a possible D match to TRBD1 (6 bases). V was trimmed by 5 bases and J by 6 bases, leaving 11 bases between them. CDR3 length: 13 amino acids. The CDR3 sequence is CASSTSGVQPQHF. The DNA for the CDR3 is TGTGCCAGCAGTACCTCAGGGGTTCAGCCCCAGCATTTT.

The chain is built from TRBV20-1 and TRBJ2-1; 8 nucleotides line up with TRBD2. Germline CDR1 is DFQATT and CDR2 is SNEGSKA (reference sequence). After removal of 1 base from V and 15 bases from J, the junction contained 5 bases not matched to a gene. The CDR3 runs to 11 residues. CDR3 in amino acids: CSARGTSGMFF. In nucleotides, the CDR3 is TGCAGTGCTAGAGGCACTAGCGGCATGTTCTTC.

V usage is TRBV6-6 and J usage is TRBJ2-3; possible D gene TRBD2, 6 bases. Germline CDR1 and CDR2: MNHNY and SVGAGI (reference sequence). The CDR3 sequence is 16 residues long. The V end was cut by 4 bases, the J end by 4 bases, with 18 bases between. The CDR3 region has the DNA TGTGCCAGCAGTTGGGGACTCTCCAGGTTAGCAGATACGCAGTATTTT. Its translation: CASSWGLSRLADTQYF.

This rearrangement joins TRBV28 to TRBJ2-2; 8 nucleotides agree with TRBD2. The CDR3 runs 17 residues. Germline CDR1 is MDHEN and CDR2 is SYDVKM. The junction had 17 bases not matched to a gene; V was cut back by 8 bases and J by 6 bases. The CDR3 region is CASALILAGVRPGELFF. The CDR3 bases are TGTGCCAGCGCTCTCATTCTAGCGGGCGTAAGACCCGGGGAGCTGTTTTTT.

The chain uses TRBV28 and TRBJ1-2; possible D gene TRBD1, 5 bases. This CDR3 is 15 amino acids long. CDR1 and CDR2 from the germline V gene are MDHEN and SYDVKM. V was clipped by 3 bases and J by 0 bases, with 11 bases between them. CDR3 region: CASSFGDRTNYGYTF. The CDR3 coding sequence is TGTGCCAGCAGTTTTGGCGACAGAACTAACTATGGCTACACCTTC.

This chain links TRBV28 with TRBJ2-2, with 7 bases identical to TRBD2. Germline CDR1 and CDR2: MDHEN and SYDVKM. The CDR3 has 14 amino acids. The V segment lost 7 bases and the J segment 3 bases; nucleotides outside the gene matches: 5. The CDR3 DNA reads as TGTGCCAGCAAGCGGGACGGTGACACCGGGGAGCTGTTTTTT. Protein sequence: CASKRDGDTGELFF. The full variable domain, with the rest looked up from reference TRBV28 and TRBJ2-2, is DVKVTQSSRYLVKRTGEKVFLECVQDMDHENMFWYRQDPGLGLRLIYFSYDVKMKEKGDIPEGYSVSREKKERFSLILESASTNQTSMYLCASKRDGDTGELFFGEGSRLTVL.

J is TRBJ1-4 and V is TRBV25-1, with D tentatively TRBD1 (5 bases). The CDR3 is 14 amino acids. Germline V CDR1 and CDR2: MGHDK, SYGVNS. V was trimmed by 5 bases and J by 5 bases, leaving 12 bases between them. The chain's CDR3 is CASSPQDENEKLFF. For the CDR3, the DNA is TGTGCCAGCAGTCCACAGGATGAAAATGAAAAACTGTTTTTT.

The rearrangement uses TRBV1 and TRBJ2-1; the D call of TRBD2 is as the table states it, not checked on the DNA. TRBV1 is a pseudogene. This CDR3 spans 19 amino acids. CDR3 in amino acids: CTSSQVWSREGRGDNEQFF. The CDR3 region has the DNA TGCACCAGCAGCCAAGTTTGGTCGAGGGAGGGCCGAGGTGACAATGAGCAGTTCTTC.

This chain joins TRBV28 and TRBJ2-6; D unresolved. The germline V and J ends were trimmed by 3 bases and 0 bases, with 9 bases remaining between them. Germline values: CDR1 MDHEN, CDR2 SYDVKM. The CDR3 length is 16 residues. This CDR3 reads CASSLGPPSGANVLTF. In nucleotides, the CDR3 is TGTGCCAGCAGTTTGGGCCCCCCCTCTGGGGCCAACGTCCTGACTTTC.

The V and J genes are TRBV28 and TRBJ1-2, with 9 bases aligning to TRBD1. The length of the CDR3 is 14 residues. The germline CDR1 and CDR2 sequences are MDHEN and SYDVKM. V trimming: 4 bases; J trimming: 4 bases; junction bases outside the gene matches: 4. CDR3 amino acids: CASSYRGPRYGYTF. The CDR3 DNA reads as TGTGCCAGCAGTTACAGGGGGCCCCGCTATGGCTACACCTTC.

The chain carries TRBV30 and TRBJ2-5; 8 positions agree with TRBD1. The V segment lost 5 bases and the J segment 5 bases; nucleotides outside the gene matches: 7. CDR1 is GTSNPN, CDR2 SVGIG, per germline (reference sequence). This CDR3 region has 13 residues. CDR3 bases: TGTGCCTGGGGACAGGGAGGCTACGAGACCCAGTACTTC. This translates into CAWGQGGYETQYF.

The chain combines TRBV5-4 with TRBJ2-3; 7 bases line up with TRBD2. Germline V gene lookup returns CDR1 SGHNT and CDR2 YYREEE (reference sequence). The junction had 3 bases not matched to a gene; V was cut back by 5 bases and J by 6 bases. The CDR3 spans 12 residues. The CDR3 coding sequence is TGTGCCAGCAGGAGGGACTATGATACGCAGTATTTT. It yields the protein CASRRDYDTQYF.

This rearrangement joins TRBV5-4 to TRBJ2-7; no clear D. CDR1 and CDR2 (germline): SGHNT, YYREEE (reference sequence). V lost 0 bases, J lost 0 bases, and 7 bases lay in between. The CDR3 sequence is 14 residues long. The CDR3 DNA reads as TGTGCCAGCAGCTTGGGTCTAGTCTCCTACGAGCAGTACTTC. Translation: CASSLGLVSYEQYF.

In DNA form, the CDR3 reads TGCGCCAGCAGCCAAGATATAAGGGAGAACTATGGCTACACCTTC. Encoded protein: CASSQDIRENYGYTF. The V and J genes are TRBV4-1 and TRBJ1-2; D unresolved. Per germline, CDR1 MGHRA and CDR2 YSYEKL. Trimming shortened V by 0 bases and J by 2 bases, and 10 bases separated the two germline ends. The CDR3 length is 15 residues.

The rearrangement links TRBV4-2 to TRBJ2-7; D gene uncertain. The germline V and J ends were trimmed by 3 bases and 2 bases, with 14 bases remaining between them. In germline, CDR1 is LGHNA, CDR2 YNFKEQ. This CDR3 is built from 15 residues. CDR3 amino acids: CASSHQARETYEQYF. The CDR3 nucleotides read TGTGCCAGCAGCCACCAGGCACGCGAGACCTACGAGCAGTACTTC.

The chain recombines TRBV9 with TRBJ2-1; D may be TRBD1 (6 bases). There are 17 residues in the CDR3. The V and J ends lost 3 bases and 5 bases respectively, with 21 bases between them. Germline V gene sequence: CDR1 SGDLS, CDR2 YYNGEE. The CDR3 DNA is TGTGCCAGCAGCGAAGGTGCGACAGGCCTAATCGACAATGAGCAGTTCTTC. This gives the protein CASSEGATGLIDNEQFF.

V and J are TRBV13 and TRBJ1-3; tentative D call: TRBD1 (6 bases). Germline loops: CDR1 PRHDT, CDR2 FYEKMQ (reference sequence). The CDR3 runs 15 residues. V lost 8 bases to trimming and J lost 3 bases, with 17 bases between them. The CDR3 loop reads CASHREGPLGNTIYF. In nucleotides, the CDR3 is TGTGCCAGCCACAGGGAGGGGCCTCTTGGAAACACCATATATTTT.

The chain links TRBV27 to TRBJ2-7, with 7 bases identical to TRBD1. Unmatched junction bases numbered 5, after V lost 5 bases and J lost 4 bases. Looked up from germline, CDR1 is MNHEY and CDR2 is SMNVEV (reference sequence). The CDR3 is 13 residues long. CDR3 nucleotides: TGTGCCAGCAGTAGGGACAGACTTTACGAGCAGTACTTC. This gives the protein CASSRDRLYEQYF.

V usage is TRBV27 and J usage is TRBJ1-5; a weak D match, TRBD1 (5 bases). This CDR3 region has 15 residues. Germline V gives CDR1 MNHEY, CDR2 SMNVEV (reference sequence). Trimming took off 1 base at V and 6 bases at J, with 13 bases between the two ends. The CDR3 DNA reads as TGTGCCAGCAGTTTATACCAGGGAAGGTTTCAGCCCCAGCATTTT. This encodes CASSLYQGRFQPQHF.

The V gene is TRBV12-3 or TRBV12-4, the J gene TRBJ2-1, with D possibly being TRBD2 (6 bases). CDR3 length equals 12 residues. V dropped 5 bases and J dropped 8 bases, with 10 bases sitting between them. CDR3 coding DNA: TGTGCCAGCAGTCCAAAGCGGGATGAGCAGTTCTTC. Protein sequence: CASSPKRDEQFF.